The present entry profiles one T cell receptor (beta chain) with its context. Its antigen is undetermined. TCRdb's table, derived via immunoSEQ multiplex PCR, lists solely in-frame clones and lacks some. The repertoire consists of 90,000 to 150,000 clones, with roughly 87% occurring once and the leading ten covering about 2.5%. The data were taken from a study of T cell responses to AZD1222 COVID-19 vaccine. Study conclusions and caveats: Baseline seropositivity characterized only a handful of AZD1222 recipients. Compared with day 0, the breadth and depth of the Spike-specific TCR repertoire rose significantly after two doses of AZD1222. Donors were mostly white British, more females; clonal diversity possibly underestimated.

Germline V gene data show CDR1 as KGHSY and CDR2 as FQNENV. CDR3 length: 14 amino acids. With 1 base removed from V and 6 bases from J, the gap between germline ends came to 12 bases. The chain joins TRBV16 to TRBJ1-2, with D hard to call. The source material was peripheral blood, sampled 28 days after the second AZD1222 dose. This TCR was recovered from an adult who received the AZD1222 COVID-19 vaccine. The CDR3 nucleotides are TGTGCCAGCAGCCAATTGTCCGGGTCCCATGGCTACACCTTC. Protein sequence: CASSQLSGSHGYTF.